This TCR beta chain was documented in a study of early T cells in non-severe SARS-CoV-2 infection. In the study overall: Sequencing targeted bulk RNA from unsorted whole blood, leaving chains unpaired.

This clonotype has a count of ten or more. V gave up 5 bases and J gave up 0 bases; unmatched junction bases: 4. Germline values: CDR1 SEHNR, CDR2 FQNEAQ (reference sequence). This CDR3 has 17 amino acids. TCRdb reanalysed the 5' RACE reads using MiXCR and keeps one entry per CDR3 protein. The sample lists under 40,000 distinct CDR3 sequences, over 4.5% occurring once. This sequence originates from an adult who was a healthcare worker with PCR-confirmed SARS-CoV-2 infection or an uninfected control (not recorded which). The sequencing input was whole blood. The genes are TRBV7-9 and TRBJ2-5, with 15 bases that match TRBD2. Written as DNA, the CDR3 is TGTGCCAGCAGCGGGACTAGCGGGGGGTGGTACCAAGAGACCCAGTACTTC. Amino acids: CASSGTSGGWYQETQYF.